The rows below give T cell receptor beta chains drawn from one sample of a study of blood T cell repertoires in COVID-19. TCRdb's table, derived via immunoSEQ multiplex PCR, lists solely in-frame clones and lacks some. Among under 150,000 clones listed, roughly 76% were seen once. The sample taken for sequencing was peripheral blood. The receptor set was obtained from a human donor with acute or convalescent COVID-19. The donor label of this sample is uncertain. The CDR3 runs from the conserved cysteine through the conserved F or W.

V gene	J gene	CDR3 protein
TRBV18	TRBJ2-1	CASSPPWQGSSYNEQFF
TRBV5-4	TRBJ2-6	CASSTIDRATGANVLTF
TRBV13	TRBJ1-1	CASSLLWTAAAFF
TRBV6-4	TRBJ1-2	CASSPRQGGYGYTF
TRBV19	TRBJ1-1	CASSITGLNTEAFF
TRBV5-6	TRBJ2-3	CASSLQGGTDTQYF
TRBV7-3	TRBJ1-6	CASSLQGGQANSPLHF
TRBV24-1	TRBJ1-5	CATSDLGDSGAQHF
TRBV3-1/TRBV3-2	TRBJ2-1	CASSQPTAYNEQFF
TRBV19	TRBJ1-2	CASSRSGTGGNYGYTF
TRBV6-5	TRBJ2-7	CASSYAADYEQYF
TRBV7-6	TRBJ2-1	CASSLYLSGEQFF
TRBV15	TRBJ2-1	CATSLEGQLYNEQFF
TRBV10-2	TRBJ1-1	CASSERTGRTEAFF
TRBV3-1/TRBV3-2	TRBJ1-2	CASSQLGTGHHYTF
TRBV5-1	TRBJ2-4	CANRSGGNIQYF
TRBV25-1	TRBJ2-1	CASSAPGTFSEQFF
TRBV24-1	TRBJ1-2	CATREDRGYGGYTF
TRBV11-3	TRBJ2-5	CASSPGGKETQYF
TRBV5-4	TRBJ2-1	CASERGGYNEQFF
TRBV9	TRBJ1-6	CASSPGNSLGTLLHF
TRBV6-2/TRBV6-3	TRBJ1-5	CASSYSRRPNQPQHF
TRBV19	TRBJ2-7	CASSQKYEQYF
TRBV7-3	TRBJ2-3	CASSPQTGYTTDTQYF
TRBV19	TRBJ1-5	CASRPWTDNQPQHF
TRBV4-1	TRBJ1-5	CASSQDTSSNQPQHF
TRBV30	TRBJ1-5	CAWSRREGINQPQHF
TRBV5-4	TRBJ2-5	CASSIGNIKETQYF
TRBV27	TRBJ1-3	CASSRDRAKNTIYF
TRBV6-5	TRBJ2-3	CASRRLAGGPTQYF
TRBV7-8	TRBJ1-2	CASSSQGIGYGYTF
TRBV5-1	TRBJ1-1	CASSTRQGVYTEAFF
TRBV5-6	TRBJ1-1	CASSRTGGTEAFF
TRBV19	TRBJ1-1	CATTLAGRTEAFF
TRBV29-1	TRBJ1-5	CSVGGSNQPQHF
TRBV6-6	TRBJ2-3	CASSPTIHLGPFTDTQYF
TRBV30	TRBJ2-7	CAWSAKHRENYEQYF
TRBV3-1/TRBV3-2	TRBJ1-5	CASSQSGRDSNQPQHF
TRBV11-3	TRBJ1-1	CASSFQGAGTEAFF
TRBV19	TRBJ1-1	CASSGQGASEAFF
TRBV11-2	TRBJ2-3	CASRGLGRTDTQYF
TRBV19	TRBJ2-1	CASSIPRTGRLGNEQFF
TRBV24-1	TRBJ2-3	CATSDFSTDTQYF
TRBV6-1	TRBJ1-5	CASSEVTGGQPQHF
TRBV10-3	TRBJ1-2	CAITGDGGGYTF
TRBV24-1	TRBJ2-5	CATSGAGRVQETQYF
TRBV5-1	TRBJ2-2	CASSSTGSGNTGELFF
TRBV5-1	TRBJ1-6	CASSLAQAINSPLHF
TRBV2	TRBJ1-3	CASSPDRVSGNTIYF
TRBV4-1	TRBJ1-1	CASSQGDRGRTEAFF
TRBV14	TRBJ2-2	CASSQDLDGGPGSGELFF
TRBV6-5	TRBJ1-1	CASRPGQGRGEAFF
TRBV6-5	TRBJ2-7	CASSYSRGGYEQYF
TRBV7-8	TRBJ1-3	CASSSRGSGNTIYF